The source of this T cell receptor (beta chain) is a study of T cells expressing NK-cell markers. From the 5' RACE reads, TCRdb lists one entry per CDR3 protein and no DNA. The specimen's table records about 380,000 distinct CDR3 sequences. The CDR3 totals 16 residues. The germline V gene has CDR1 SGHTA and CDR2 FQGNSA. The TCR sequence derives from a man aged 18-75 years in good health. This chain uses TRBV7-2 with TRBJ1-3; TCRdb outputs TRBD1, but without DNA this stays unchecked. Sequencing was done on a sample of blood T cells: a sorted CD56 or NKG2C T cell subset, CD4+ or CD8+ T cells, or bulk PBMC T cells (not recorded which). The CDR3 reads CASSRYTGGAGNTIYF. The full variable domain, its missing parts supplied by reference TRBV7-2 and TRBJ1-3, is GAGVSQSPSNKVTEKGKDVELRCDPISGHTALYWYRQSLGQGLEFLIYFQGNSAPDKSGLPSDRFSAERTGGSVSTLTIQRTQQEDSAVYLCASSRYTGGAGNTIYFGEGSWLTVV.